This T cell receptor (beta chain) was recorded in a study of vaccination and CD4 T cells after COVID-19. The Oncomine TCR Beta short-read assay generated sequence data from the DNA of cultured CD4+ T cells. Genomic DNA was isolated from CD4+ T cells that had been cultured. TCRdb ran MiXCR on the PCR reads and lists one entry per CDR3 protein. This sample yields about 6,300 distinct CDR3 sequences, of which roughly a third are seen a single time; around 39% belongs to the top ten. In the case of this clonotype: Its antigen remains unidentified.

V shed 8 bases, J shed 7 bases, and the junction held 13 bases outside the gene matches. This CDR3 has 16 residues. Germline CDR1 MDHEN, CDR2 SYDVKM. Sample treatment: roughly ten-day PBMC culture with coronavirus spike peptide pools or control peptides (ViraFEST assay). The unexposed donor gave CD4+ T cells before the COVID-19 pandemic (2011-2018). A half-volume replacement of the medium with fresh IL-2 medium was performed on days 3 and 7. Sequencing used CD4+ T cells from blood, cultured in vitro. The gene calls are TRBV28 and TRBJ2-7, with TRBD2 matching over 14 bases. This TCR was sampled from a human donor in good health. The CDR3 region is CASCPGLAGGVGEQYF. In nucleotides, the CDR3 is TGTGCCAGCTGCCCCGGACTAGCGGGAGGTGTGGGTGAGCAGTACTTC.